Following are 17 T cell receptor beta chains from one sample sequenced in a study of TIL therapy for anti-PD-1-resistant metastatic lung cancer. Sequencing used immunoSEQ v3. The data were produced by immunoSEQ multiplex PCR, yet TCRdb's version contains in-frame clones alone and is incomplete. The table records 50,000 to 65,000 clones, roughly four fifths of them present only once. Stated time point: pre-treatment sample, taken before nivolumab and TIL therapy. Here the sequenced sample was blood, taken at baseline. These receptor sequences come from a person between 30 and 79 years old with non-small cell lung cancer.

The chain joins TRBV5-6 to TRBJ2-7; the D gene is possibly TRBD2 (6 bases). This CDR3 spans 17 amino acids. V shed 4 bases and J shed 0 bases, with 20 bases lying between them. Looked up from germline, CDR1 is SGHDT and CDR2 is YYEEEE. The CDR3 protein is CASSPPGASGHSYEQYF. The DNA for the CDR3 is TGTGCCAGCAGCCCACCCGGGGCCAGCGGGCACTCCTACGAGCAGTACTTC.

This CDR3 is CASRGPRDRAGEQYF. The DNA for the CDR3 is TGTGCCAGTAGGGGACCTCGGGACAGGGCGGGCGAGCAGTACTTC. V and J are TRBV19 and TRBJ2-7; 9 bases align to TRBD1. V lost 6 bases and J lost 6; bases outside the gene matches: 12. This CDR3 comprises 15 residues. Germline lookup yields CDR1 LNHDA and CDR2 SQIVND (reference sequence).

The V gene is TRBV3-1 (or the pseudogene TRBV3-2), the J gene TRBJ2-6; TRBD2 matches at 8 bases. The CDR3 is made up of 22 amino acids. Germline V gene sequence: CDR1 LGHDT, CDR2 YNNKEL (reference sequence). V shed 0 bases and J 4 bases; nucleotides not matched to a gene: 20. The CDR3 region is CASSQEVERRGAKSYGANVLTF. The CDR3 bases are TGTGCCAGCAGCCAAGAAGTGGAGAGGCGGGGGGCAAAGTCGTACGGGGCCAACGTCCTGACTTTC.

This clone showed up just once. The chain joins TRBV7-2 to TRBJ1-2, with D maybe TRBD1 (6 bases). The CDR3 runs to 15 residues. V was trimmed by 0 bases and J by 8 bases, leaving 16 bases between them. Germline CDR1 is SGHTA and CDR2 is FQGNSA. This CDR3 is CASSLALQGPRGYTF. The DNA for the CDR3 is TGTGCCAGCAGCTTAGCGCTCCAGGGGCCCCGGGGCTACACCTTC.

The chain carries TRBV28 and TRBJ2-7, with a weak D call TRBD1 (6 bases). Trimming took 6 bases from V and 5 from J, leaving 17 bases between them. The CDR3 is made up of 14 amino acids. The germline V gene has CDR1 MDHEN and CDR2 SYDVKM. The CDR3 DNA follows: TGTGCCAGCAGCGTAGGTGGGGGCAGGGACGAGCAGTACTTC. Residues: CASSVGGGRDEQYF.

The chain employs TRBV5-1 and TRBJ1-2; TRBD1 matches 7 bases. CDR1 SGHRS and CDR2 YFSETQ come from the germline V gene. J was trimmed by 6 bases and V by 0 bases; bases with no gene match: 5. CDR3 length: 14 amino acids. The CDR3 coding sequence is TGCGCCAGCAGCTTGGCCCACAGGGGCGATGGCTACACCTTC. Amino acid sequence: CASSLAHRGDGYTF.

The rearrangement links TRBV7-2 to TRBJ2-5; unclear D gene. The CDR3 is made up of 15 amino acids. Between the trimmed V and J ends, which lost 0 bases and 2 bases, there was a span of 10 bases. Germline V CDR1 and CDR2: SGHTA, FQGNSA. This chain's CDR3 is CASSLAPGLQETQYF. As DNA, the CDR3 is TGTGCCAGCAGCTTAGCGCCAGGTTTACAAGAGACCCAGTACTTC.

The V gene is TRBV6-2 or TRBV6-3, the J gene TRBJ1-2; TRBD1 aligns across 7 bases. The J segment lost 3 bases and the V segment lost 6 bases, leaving 4 bases of the junction unmatched. In germline, CDR1 is MNHEY, CDR2 SVGEGT. CDR3 size: 13 residues. In nucleotides, the CDR3 is TGTGCCAGCAGATACGACAGGGACTATGGCTACACCTTC. Protein: CASRYDRDYGYTF.

This clone was found once. The chain is built from TRBV29-1 and TRBJ1-2, with 7 bases identical to TRBD1. Germline CDR1 and CDR2: SQVTM and ANQGSEA. After removal of 6 bases from V and 7 bases from J, the junction contained 8 bases not matched to a gene. The CDR3 totals 12 residues. CDR3 sequence: CSVIQGRTGYTF. CDR3 nucleotide sequence: TGCAGCGTGATACAGGGGCGCACTGGCTACACCTTC.

V is TRBV5-1 and J is TRBJ1-1; tentatively, D is TRBD1 (6 bases). Per germline, CDR1 SGHRS and CDR2 YFSETQ. The length of the CDR3 is 14 residues. V was pared by 1 base and J by 1 base, with 8 bases between. DNA of the CDR3: TGCGCCAGCAGCTTGTGGGGGCGGAACACTGAAGCTTTCTTT. Protein sequence: CASSLWGRNTEAFF.

This rearrangement joins TRBV6-5 to TRBJ1-1, with a possible D match to TRBD1 (6 bases). Trimming took off 6 bases at V and 0 bases at J, with 11 bases between the two ends. This CDR3 contains 14 residues. Germline assignment: CDR1 MNHEY and CDR2 SVGAGI. The CDR3 spells CASSPGGVNTEAFF. The DNA for the CDR3 is TGTGCCAGCAGCCCGGGGGGCGTGAACACTGAAGCTTTCTTT.

This chain links TRBV7-6 with TRBJ2-5; 10 bases agree with TRBD1. The V gene's germline CDR1 is SGHVS and CDR2 FNYEAQ. V lost 4 bases to trimming and J lost 2 bases; unmatched junction nucleotides: 7. This CDR3 has 16 residues. The CDR3: CASSYRGTGVQETQYF. CDR3 nucleotide sequence: TGTGCCAGCAGCTACCGCGGGACAGGGGTACAAGAGACCCAGTACTTC.

The table lists this clone with a few counts. V and J are TRBV4-2 and TRBJ1-6; D unresolved. CDR1 is LGHNA, CDR2 YNFKEQ, per germline. Trimming shortened V by 0 bases and J by 8 bases, and 11 bases separated the two germline ends. The length of the CDR3 is 15 residues. In DNA form, the CDR3 reads TGTGCCAGCAGCCAAGATTGGCCCGAGGATTCACCCCTCCACTTT. Encoded protein: CASSQDWPEDSPLHF.

The rearrangement uses TRBV15 and TRBJ2-5, with D hard to call. Per the germline V gene, CDR1 is LNHNV and CDR2 is YYDKDF (reference sequence). V was trimmed by 1 base and J by 1 base, leaving 7 bases between them. This CDR3 region has 14 residues. The CDR3 is CATSRVLVQETQYF. Here the CDR3 DNA reads TGTGCCACCAGCAGAGTATTAGTCCAAGAGACCCAGTACTTC.

The rearrangement uses TRBV5-1 and TRBJ2-3; perhaps TRBD2 as D (6 bases). Per the germline V gene, CDR1 is SGHRS and CDR2 is YFSETQ. There are 13 residues in the CDR3. Trimming removed 1 base at V and 6 bases at J, with 9 bases between. CDR3 nucleotides: TGCGCCAGCAGCTTGCAAGGGAGGGATACGCAGTATTTT. The encoded protein is CASSLQGRDTQYF.

The chain is built from TRBV29-1 and TRBJ2-3; D is tentatively TRBD1 or TRBD2 (5 bases each). The CDR3 length is 14 residues. Germline values: CDR1 SQVTM, CDR2 ANQGSEA. Trimming removed 7 bases at V and 1 base at J, with 15 bases between. Here the CDR3 reads CSGGVVGGTDTQYF. The DNA of the CDR3 is TGCAGCGGAGGTGTGGTGGGGGGCACAGATACGCAGTATTTT.

The chain joins TRBV6-5 to TRBJ2-7, with D possibly being TRBD1 (5 bases). V lost 5 bases, J lost 3 bases, and 17 bases lay in between. The germline V gene encodes CDR1 MNHEY and CDR2 SVGAGI. The CDR3 length is 15 residues. The CDR3 DNA is TGTGCCAGCAGTCCAAGGGTGGGGCGCGACTACGAGCAGTACTTC. Encoded protein: CASSPRVGRDYEQYF.